What follows are 25 T cell receptor beta chains derived from one specimen sequenced in a study of T-cell reconstitution after alpha-beta-depleted transplantation in children. TCRbeta library preparation incorporated unique molecular identifiers. TCRdb re-called the PCR reads through MiXCR, storing one row per CDR3 protein. There are around 93,000 distinct CDR3 sequences in the sample; more than 7% occur only once, and about 7% lies in the top ten. The sample in question was PBMCs from the stem cell graft donor, obtained from the stem cell graft. The source of these receptors is a human donor who donated a stem cell graft to a child with congenital amegakaryocytic thrombocytopenia.

This clonotype was detected many times. The rearrangement uses TRBV2 and TRBJ2-5, with D unclear. V was clipped by 3 bases and J by 4 bases, with 9 bases between them. There are 13 residues in the CDR3. The germline gives CDR1 SNHLY, CDR2 FYNNEI. CDR3 nucleotides: TGTGCCAGCAGTGACTCCGAGTTAGAGACCCAGTACTTC. Protein sequence: CASSDSELETQYF.

This clonotype was recorded at least ten times. This chain connects TRBV7-9 to TRBJ1-4, with no clear D. The CDR3 sequence is 16 residues long. Germline lookup yields CDR1 SEHNR and CDR2 FQNEAQ (reference sequence). Trimming removed 3 bases at V and 5 bases at J, with 16 bases between. The CDR3 DNA follows: TGTGCCAGCAGCTTGTCCCCTCGGACCACCAATGAAAAACTGTTTTTT. As protein: CASSLSPRTTNEKLFF.

This clonotype has at least ten counts. V usage is TRBV7-2 and J usage is TRBJ1-6, with TRBD1 matching over 8 bases. The CDR3 sequence is 15 residues long. Germline CDR1 SGHTA, CDR2 FQGNSA. Trimming removed 5 bases from V and 4 bases from J; junction bases left unmatched: 4. The CDR3 DNA sequence: TGTGCCAGCAGCACGAGGACAGGGTATAATTCACCCCTCCACTTT. It codes for CASSTRTGYNSPLHF.

For this clonotype: A junction end diverges from the germline sequence, so it may reflect a read error. This chain joins TRBV11-1 and TRBJ1-1; D gene uncertain. Germline CDR1 reads SGHAT; CDR2 reads FQDESV (reference sequence). The CDR3 sequence is 13 residues long. CDR3 DNA sequence: TGTGCCATCAGCCCATCGGGGAGCACTGAAGCTTTCTTT. Translating it yields CAISPSGSTEAFF.

Note on this clonotype: This sequence may be a read error, since a much larger clone differs from it by one base. The missing conserved phenylalanine or tryptophan at the end of this CDR3 makes a read error likely. V gene TRBV20-1 combines with J gene TRBJ2-7; maybe TRBD1 (6 bases). The CDR3 contains 17 residues. Trimming left V 1 base short and J 0 bases short, with 19 bases between. Germline V CDR1 and CDR2: DFQATT, SNEGSKA (reference sequence). In DNA, the CDR3 is TGCAGTGCTAGAGTCCCCGATCAGAGGGGGAGCTCCTACGAGCAGTACTTG. It specifies CSARVPDQRGSSYEQYL.

This clonotype was counted at least ten times. The CDR3 DNA sequence: TGCAGTGCTCTAAGCGGCAGGGATTCACCCCTCCACTTT. Its translation: CSALSGRDSPLHF. This chain connects TRBV20-1 to TRBJ1-6; D is perhaps TRBD1 (5 bases). CDR3 size: 13 residues. Trimming took 5 bases from V and 8 from J, leaving 13 bases between them. Germline values: CDR1 DFQATT, CDR2 SNEGSKA (reference sequence).

This clonotype was seen repeatedly, ten times or more. The V gene is TRBV3-1, the J gene TRBJ1-6; D gene ambiguous. The CDR3 consists of 13 residues. Trimming took off 6 bases at V and 10 bases at J, with 13 bases between the two ends. Per germline, CDR1 LGHDT and CDR2 YNNKEL (reference sequence). CDR3 region: CASSPGPTSPLHF. The CDR3 coding sequence is TGTGCCAGCAGTCCCGGGCCGACATCACCCCTCCACTTT.

This clonotype showed up just a few times. The V and J genes are TRBV7-9 and TRBJ1-2; D is perhaps TRBD1 (5 bases). Germline V CDR1 and CDR2: SEHNR, FQNEAQ (reference sequence). V lost 5 bases and J 8 bases, leaving 15 bases between the germline ends. This CDR3 is 13 amino acids long. CDR3 amino acids: CASSRGRAGGYTF. DNA for the CDR3: TGTGCCAGCAGCAGGGGACGAGCGGGGGGCTACACCTTC.

Ten or more counts support this clonotype. The chain has TRBV28 and TRBJ1-1, with no clear D. V was shortened by 6 bases and J by 10 bases, with 12 bases between the two germline ends. The CDR3 is made up of 11 amino acids. The germline V gene encodes CDR1 MDHEN and CDR2 SYDVKM. CDR3 loop: CASSQTAGAFF. CDR3 nucleotides: TGTGCCAGCAGCCAAACAGCGGGAGCTTTCTTT.

This clonotype was recorded at least ten times. The chain has TRBV5-1 and TRBJ2-2, with D possibly TRBD1 on 6 matching bases. Germline assignment: CDR1 SGHRS and CDR2 YFSETQ. The CDR3 is 14 residues long. V lost 0 bases to trimming and J lost 5 bases, with 8 bases between them. CDR3 in DNA: TGCGCCAGCAGCTTGGAGGGGGATACCGGGGAGCTGTTTTTT. The encoded protein is CASSLEGDTGELFF.

Ten or more counts support this clonotype. The rearrangement links TRBV12-3 or TRBV12-4 to TRBJ2-7; TRBD1 matches 8 bases. Germline trimming cut 4 bases from V and 0 bases from J; bases unmatched to any gene: 5. The CDR3 loop spans 15 amino acids. The CDR3 region is CASSSTGVNSYEQYF. In nucleotides, the CDR3 is TGTGCCAGCAGTTCGACAGGGGTCAACTCCTACGAGCAGTACTTC.

This clonotype was counted a few times. The chain recombines TRBV12-3 or TRBV12-4 with TRBJ2-5; 10 positions agree with TRBD2. J lost 0 bases, V lost 3 bases, and 4 bases had no gene match. The CDR3 is 16 residues long. CDR3 protein: CASSFSLAGDQETQYF. The CDR3 DNA sequence: TGTGCCAGCAGTTTCAGCCTAGCGGGGGACCAAGAGACCCAGTACTTC.

This clonotype occurred many times. The chain combines TRBV6-1 with TRBJ2-1; 9 bases are shared with TRBD2. V gave up 5 bases and J gave up 2 bases; unmatched junction bases: 4. CDR1 and CDR2 from the germline V gene are MNHNS and SASEGT. The CDR3 covers 15 residues. The CDR3 nucleotides read TGTGCCAGCAGTATCTCTAGCGGGGCCTACAATGAGCAGTTCTTC. Encoded protein: CASSISSGAYNEQFF.

This clonotype appeared many times. The rearrangement links TRBV7-8 to TRBJ1-1; 7 bases are a match to TRBD1. Germline assignment: CDR1 SGHVS and CDR2 FQNEAQ. The CDR3 spans 15 residues. V gave up 0 bases and J gave up 5 bases; unmatched junction bases: 6. The CDR3, as DNA: TGTGCCAGCAGCTTAGCGCCCGCAGGGGGGACTGAAGCTTTCTTT. Protein: CASSLAPAGGTEAFF.

For this clonotype: A read error is likely, as this CDR3 ends without the conserved phenylalanine or tryptophan. The chain links TRBV20-1 to TRBJ1-1; no clear D gene. V shed 1 base and J shed 4 bases, with 13 bases lying between them. The CDR3 loop spans 14 amino acids. Germline CDR1 reads DFQATT; CDR2 reads SNEGSKA (reference sequence). CDR3 sequence reads: CSARVPAPGTEAFL. The CDR3 nucleotides read TGCAGTGCTAGAGTGCCAGCCCCCGGCACTGAAGCTTTCTTG.

To note about this clonotype: Sequence at one end of the junction differs from germline and may be a read error. The chain has TRBV2 and TRBJ2-5, with unresolved D. The CDR3 has 14 amino acids. Germline lookup yields CDR1 SNHLY and CDR2 FYNNEI. CDR3 sequence reads: CASSEGAEEDTQYF. DNA for the CDR3: TGTGCCAGCAGTGAAGGGGCAGAGGAAGACACCCAGTACTTC.

This clonotype was counted at least ten times. The chain carries TRBV9 and TRBJ1-4; the match to TRBD1 covers 8 bases. CDR3 size: 18 residues. Germline V gene lookup returns CDR1 SGDLS and CDR2 YYNGEE. Losses at the gene ends were 4 bases for V and 6 bases for J; bases not matched to a gene: 17. The CDR3 spells CASSPQVPGQVRDEKLFF. As DNA, the CDR3 is TGTGCCAGCAGCCCACAGGTCCCGGGACAGGTTAGAGATGAAAAACTGTTTTTT.

This clonotype was detected ten times or more. V gene TRBV28 combines with J gene TRBJ2-7, with 8 bases that match TRBD1. CDR1 MDHEN and CDR2 SYDVKM come from the germline V gene. The CDR3 runs to 15 residues. The junction had 9 bases not matched to a gene; V was cut back by 6 bases and J by 2 bases. CDR3 region: CASSPRTGFPYEQYF. In DNA, the CDR3 is TGTGCCAGCAGCCCCCGGACAGGGTTCCCCTACGAGCAGTACTTC.

This clonotype was seen at least ten times. The gene calls are TRBV11-2 and TRBJ2-5; 7 nucleotides align to TRBD2. The V gene end was trimmed by 3 bases and the J gene end by 2 bases; junction bases not matched to a gene: 9. Germline CDR1 reads SGHAT; CDR2 reads FQNNGV. The CDR3 spans 16 residues. The CDR3 sequence is CASSFGSSGAQETQYF. The CDR3 coding sequence is TGTGCCAGCAGCTTTGGGAGCAGCGGGGCTCAAGAGACCCAGTACTTC.

The sample holds many counts of this clonotype. The chain links TRBV12-3 or TRBV12-4 to TRBJ2-2; D may be TRBD1 (7 bases). The CDR3 loop spans 14 amino acids. V lost 6 bases to trimming and J lost 3 bases, with 11 bases between them. The CDR3 sequence is CASRPRGDTGELFF. CDR3 DNA: TGTGCCAGCAGACCCAGGGGGGACACCGGGGAGCTGTTTTTT.

The rearrangement links TRBV3-1 to TRBJ1-1; D remains unclear. CDR3 size: 13 residues. The V gene's germline CDR1 is LGHDT and CDR2 YNNKEL (reference sequence). Trimming pared 2 bases from V and 1 base from J, leaving 5 bases between. The DNA for the CDR3 is TGTGCCAGCAGCCAAAGGGCGAACACTGAAGCTTTCTTT. Amino acid sequence: CASSQRANTEAFF.

This clonotype was counted many times. The V call is TRBV4-3, the J call TRBJ1-1; D is ambiguous. The CDR3 is made up of 16 amino acids. The germline CDR1 and CDR2 sequences are LGHNA and YSLEER. Trimming stripped 0 bases from V and 0 bases from J, with 11 bases between. CDR3 amino acids: CASSQDVGVLNTEAFF. CDR3 in DNA: TGCGCCAGCAGCCAAGATGTGGGTGTTTTGAACACTGAAGCTTTCTTT.

This clonotype has a count of ten or more. The chain couples TRBV29-1 to TRBJ2-7; 8 nucleotides align to TRBD2. The CDR3 consists of 12 residues. The V segment lost 7 bases and the J segment 7 bases; nucleotides outside the gene matches: 9. CDR1 is SQVTM and CDR2 is ANQGSEA in the germline V gene. CDR3 sequence reads: CSALAGPGEQYF. As DNA, the CDR3 is TGCAGCGCCTTAGCGGGACCTGGGGAGCAGTACTTC.

This clonotype was counted at least ten times. V and J are TRBV20-1 and TRBJ2-5, with 11 bases that match TRBD2. The germline V gene encodes CDR1 DFQATT and CDR2 SNEGSKA (reference sequence). Trimming at V came to 3 bases and at J to 4 bases, leaving 7 bases not matched to a gene. This CDR3 spans 15 amino acids. CDR3 residues: CSASEITSGGETQYF. DNA of the CDR3: TGCAGTGCTAGCGAAATTACTAGCGGGGGAGAGACCCAGTACTTC.

This clonotype came up many times. The chain combines TRBV9 with TRBJ1-4, with TRBD1 as a possible D gene (6 bases). Trimming stripped 0 bases from V and 3 bases from J, with 9 bases between. The V gene's germline CDR1 is SGDLS and CDR2 YYNGEE. The CDR3 runs to 15 residues. This CDR3 is CASSVAWTANEKLFF. CDR3 in DNA: TGTGCCAGCAGCGTAGCCTGGACAGCTAATGAAAAACTGTTTTTT.